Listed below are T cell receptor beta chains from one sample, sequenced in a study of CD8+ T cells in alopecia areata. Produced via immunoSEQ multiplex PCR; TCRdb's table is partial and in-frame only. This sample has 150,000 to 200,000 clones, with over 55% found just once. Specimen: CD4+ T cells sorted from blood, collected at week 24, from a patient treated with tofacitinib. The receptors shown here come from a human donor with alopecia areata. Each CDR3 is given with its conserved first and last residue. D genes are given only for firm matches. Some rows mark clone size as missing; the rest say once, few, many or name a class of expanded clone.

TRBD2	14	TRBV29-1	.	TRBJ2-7	CSAASGGDSYEQYF	TGCAGCGCGGCGTCGGGGGGGGACTCCTACGAGCAGTACTTC
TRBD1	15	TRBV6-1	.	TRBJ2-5	CASSSGTGVAETQYF	TGTGCCAGCAGTTCCGGGACAGGGGTCGCGGAGACCCAGTACTTC
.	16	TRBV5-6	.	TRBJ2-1	CASSLRVGHSIDEQFF	TGTGCCAGCAGCTTGCGGGTCGGGCATAGTATCGATGAGCAGTTCTTC
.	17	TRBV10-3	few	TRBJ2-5	CAISEGDQGRIQETQYF	TGTGCCATCAGTGAGGGAGATCAGGGTCGAATTCAAGAGACCCAGTACTTC
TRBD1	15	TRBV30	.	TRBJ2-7	CAWKVRDRDGYEQYF	TGTGCCTGGAAAGTTCGGGACAGGGATGGATACGAGCAGTACTTC
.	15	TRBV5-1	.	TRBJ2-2	CASSLVGSDTGELFF	TGCGCCAGCAGCTTGGTAGGGTCGGACACCGGGGAGCTGTTTTTT
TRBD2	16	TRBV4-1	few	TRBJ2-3	CASSQDSGGALYTQYF	TGCGCCAGCAGCCAGGATAGCGGGGGGGCTTTATATACGCAGTATTTT
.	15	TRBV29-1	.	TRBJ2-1	CSVEGTSSSYNEQFF	TGCAGCGTTGAAGGTACTTCCAGCTCCTACAATGAGCAGTTCTTC
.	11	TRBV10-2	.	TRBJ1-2	CASSESYGYTF	TGCGCCAGCAGTGAAAGCTATGGCTACACCTTC
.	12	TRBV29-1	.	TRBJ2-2	CSVGSNTGELFF	TGCAGCGTTGGCTCTAACACCGGGGAGCTGTTTTTT
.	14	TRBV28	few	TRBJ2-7	CASSLGTVPYEQYF	TGTGCCAGCAGTTTAGGGACGGTACCCTACGAGCAGTACTTC
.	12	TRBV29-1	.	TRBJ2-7	CSVGLDPTQQYF	TGCAGCGTTGGACTAGACCCTACGCAGCAGTACTTC
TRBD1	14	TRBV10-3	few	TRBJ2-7	CAISPGQGAYEQYF	TGTGCCATCAGTCCGGGACAGGGAGCCTACGAGCAGTACTTC
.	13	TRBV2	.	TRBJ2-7	CASRRGTSYEQYF	TGTGCCAGCAGGCGGGGTACGAGCTACGAGCAGTACTTC
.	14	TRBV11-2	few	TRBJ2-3	CASSLVGSTDTQYF	TGTGCCAGCAGCTTAGTAGGGAGCACAGATACGCAGTATTTT
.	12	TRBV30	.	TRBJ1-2	CAWNPQNYGYTF	TGTGCCTGGAATCCACAGAACTATGGCTACACCTTC
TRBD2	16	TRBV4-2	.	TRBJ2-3	CASSQASGGWTDTQYF	TGTGCCAGCAGCCAAGCTAGCGGGGGGTGGACAGATACGCAGTATTTT
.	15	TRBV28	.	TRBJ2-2	CASGPGHQNTGELFF	TGTGCCAGCGGTCCCGGACACCAGAACACCGGGGAGCTGTTTTTT
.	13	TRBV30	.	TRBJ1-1	CAWSVREGTEAFF	TGTGCCTGGAGTGTAAGGGAAGGAACTGAAGCTTTCTTT
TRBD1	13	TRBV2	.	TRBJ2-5	CASSEQGEETQYF	TGTGCCAGCAGTGAACAGGGGGAAGAGACCCAGTACTTC
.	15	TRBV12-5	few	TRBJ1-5	CASGPSGEVGQPQHF	TGTGCTAGTGGTCCCTCAGGGGAGGTGGGTCAGCCCCAGCATTTT
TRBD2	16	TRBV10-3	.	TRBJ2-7	CAISDLAGGSSYEQYF	TGTGCCATCAGTGACTTAGCGGGGGGGAGCTCCTACGAGCAGTACTTC
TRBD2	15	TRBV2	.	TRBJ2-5	CASRGTSRYQETQYF	TGTGCCAGCAGGGGGACTAGCCGGTACCAAGAGACCCAGTACTTC
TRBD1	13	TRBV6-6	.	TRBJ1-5	CASRDRGNQPQHF	TGTGCCAGCAGGGACAGGGGAAATCAGCCCCAGCATTTT
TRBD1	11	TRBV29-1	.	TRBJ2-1	CSVDRGQGPFF	TGCAGCGTTGATCGGGGACAGGGACCCTTCTTC